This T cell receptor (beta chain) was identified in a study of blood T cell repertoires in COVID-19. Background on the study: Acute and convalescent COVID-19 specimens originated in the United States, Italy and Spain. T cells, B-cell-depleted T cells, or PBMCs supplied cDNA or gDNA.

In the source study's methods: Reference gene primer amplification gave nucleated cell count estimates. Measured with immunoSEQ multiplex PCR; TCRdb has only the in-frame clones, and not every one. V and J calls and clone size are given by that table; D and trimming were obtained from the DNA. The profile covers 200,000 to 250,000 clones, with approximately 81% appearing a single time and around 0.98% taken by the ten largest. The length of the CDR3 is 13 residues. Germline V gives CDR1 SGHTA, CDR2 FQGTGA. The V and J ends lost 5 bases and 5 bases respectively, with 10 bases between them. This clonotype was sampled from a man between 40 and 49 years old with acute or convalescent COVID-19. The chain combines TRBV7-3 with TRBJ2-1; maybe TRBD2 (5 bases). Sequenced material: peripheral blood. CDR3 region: CASSTDSNNEQFF. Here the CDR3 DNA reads TGTGCCAGCAGCACGGACTCAAACAATGAGCAGTTCTTC.